This T cell receptor (beta chain) was captured in a study of CD8 T cells in Susac syndrome. Study results and limitations: A relatively small number of individuals underwent TCR sequencing and HLA analysis.

In regard to this clonotype: Its antigen is still unknown.

The V gene's germline CDR1 is SGDLS and CDR2 YYNGEE. The V end lost 5 bases, the J end lost 1 base, and 10 bases lay between the germline ends. The length of the CDR3 is 13 residues. With random hexamers, about 0.5 to 1 ug RNA was reverse transcribed. TCRdb used MiXCR to reprocess the immunoSEQ multiplex PCR reads, holding one entry per CDR3 protein. The sample includes around 80,000 distinct CDR3 sequences, roughly nine tenths seen only once; the top ten take 0.5% to 0.65%. The TCR sequence derives from a human donor with multiple sclerosis. V gene TRBV9 combines with J gene TRBJ2-7; D is unclear. The sequencing input was CD8+ T cells from PBMCs. CDR3 nucleotides: TGTGCCAGCAGTGCAGCTAGTTCCTACGAGCAGTACTTC. As protein: CASSAASSYEQYF.